This entry describes one T cell receptor beta chain. Its antigen is not known. Mismatch with germline at one junction end may stem from a read error. This sample is part of a study of cytomegalovirus exposure and HLA in healthy donors. PCR used 60 Vbeta primers and 13 Jbeta primers. Method: immunoSEQ multiplex PCR; TCRdb's copy keeps in-frame clones and lacks some. The data hold about 150,000 clones, with around 78% observed a single time. Findings and limits, study-wide: HLA alleles were associated with around 17,000 TCR beta sequences in a later analysis at 0.05 false discovery rate.

The CDR3 runs 13 residues. Germline V gene data show CDR1 as SSHAT and CDR2 as FNYEAQ (reference sequence). This chain connects TRBV7-7 to TRBJ2-5; the D gene is possibly TRBD2 (5 bases). This TCR was recovered from a woman aged 45-65 years in good health and CMV-seropositive. Sequenced material: PBMCs. The CDR3 is CASSRAEQETQYF. The CDR3 bases are TGTGCTAGCAGTCGAGCGGAGCAAGAGACCCAGTACTTC.